Below, one TCR beta chain is given with its context. Its binding antigen is unknown. There are no base qualities to consult, and no much larger clone falls within one base. TCRbeta CDR3 regions were amplified from genomic DNA using the immunoSEQ Assay, a bias-controlled multiplex PCR. In the paper's pipeline: Within the assay, amplification of reference gene primers was used to estimate how many nucleated cells each sample contained. To quantify the absolute abundance of each unique TCRbeta CDR3 rearrangement, sequence reads were collapsed and filtered. For each sample, productive Simpson clonality was calculated as the square root of Simpson's diversity index across productive rearrangements. TCRdb re-hosts the immuneACCESS table, in-frame sequences only. Its copies lack some clones; in the studies checked, an unresolved V gene accounts for under half of them, and the cause for the rest is not known. D and trimming come from the DNA, and the V and J calls and clone size come from that table. Present in this sample are a few hundred thousand clones, roughly 82% of which were seen just once. The ten largest clones capture approximately 1.3% of the sample.

This sample stems from a study of blood T cell repertoires in COVID-19 (dated by TCRdb to 2018 to 2021). For context, the study as a whole: Samples from collaborators originated in the United States, Italy and Spain and spanned both the acute and convalescent phases of COVID-19. The prospective study material was composed of cDNA or gDNA derived from T cells, B-cell-depleted T cells, or PBMCs. The dataset comprised deeply sampled blood TCRbeta repertoires from subjects exposed to, actively infected with, or recovered from COVID-19. The repertoires were released in a freely available public database meant as a resource for research on the immune response to SARS-CoV-2. The samples were drawn from the first 160 participants of the ongoing ImmuneRACE study and from 950 to 1,500 subjects provided by 6 global collaborators. Sample metadata almost always included a de-identified subject ID, COVID-19 status, age in years and sex. Where available, HLA class I and class II types were taken from metadata supplied by the sample provider and were not determined by assay-based typing.

From the germline V gene (reference sequence), CDR1 is LNHDA and CDR2 is SQIVND. Including cysteine and phenylalanine, the CDR3 has 14 amino acids. Of all the DNA, just the CDR3 is kept, 42 bases in frame from base 1. V ends up 7 bases short and J 2 bases short, with an unmatched junction base count of 5. Samples from volunteer blood donors who had recovered from COVID-19 were contributed by a second Seattle source. Collaborating institutions collected whole blood in K2EDTA tubes following their own protocols. For TCRbeta analysis, collaborator samples were shipped as frozen whole blood, as isolated PBMCs, or as DNA extracted from either sample type. What the authors observed across the whole study: Clinical and demographic metadata were provided uncurated, with the amount varying by source and participant.

The TCR originated in a woman aged 40-49 years who had recovered from COVID-19. Recombination linked TRBV19 to TRBJ1-5, with 7 bases in between that match TRBD1. Sequenced input: peripheral blood. The nucleotide sequence reads as follows: TGTGCCAGTACCGCAGGGGGTGGCAATCAGCCCCAGCATTTT. The translation is CASTAGGGNQPQHF.